This T cell receptor beta chain was recovered during a study of blood T cell repertoires in COVID-19. Overall study context: Both acute and convalescent COVID-19 samples were obtained from the United States, Italy and Spain. T cells, B-cell-depleted T cells, or PBMCs supplied cDNA or gDNA.

Per the original data handling: Amplified reference gene primers provided the basis for estimating nucleated cell counts. TCRdb's table, derived via immunoSEQ multiplex PCR, lists solely in-frame clones and lacks some. V and J calls and clone size are copied from that table; D and trimming were computed from the DNA. In the table there are a few hundred thousand clones, about 88% of which are singletons. This TCR was sampled from a man between 18 and 29 years old with active or convalescent COVID-19. Sample: peripheral blood.

The CDR3 nucleotides are TGTGCCAGCAAACTTGGGGAGGGTCGCTATGGCTACACCTTC. It translates to CASKLGEGRYGYTF. This chain links TRBV2 with TRBJ1-2; D gene unclear. Deletions cut 7 bases from V and 4 bases from J, with 16 bases between. Per germline, CDR1 SNHLY and CDR2 FYNNEI. The length of the CDR3 is 14 residues.